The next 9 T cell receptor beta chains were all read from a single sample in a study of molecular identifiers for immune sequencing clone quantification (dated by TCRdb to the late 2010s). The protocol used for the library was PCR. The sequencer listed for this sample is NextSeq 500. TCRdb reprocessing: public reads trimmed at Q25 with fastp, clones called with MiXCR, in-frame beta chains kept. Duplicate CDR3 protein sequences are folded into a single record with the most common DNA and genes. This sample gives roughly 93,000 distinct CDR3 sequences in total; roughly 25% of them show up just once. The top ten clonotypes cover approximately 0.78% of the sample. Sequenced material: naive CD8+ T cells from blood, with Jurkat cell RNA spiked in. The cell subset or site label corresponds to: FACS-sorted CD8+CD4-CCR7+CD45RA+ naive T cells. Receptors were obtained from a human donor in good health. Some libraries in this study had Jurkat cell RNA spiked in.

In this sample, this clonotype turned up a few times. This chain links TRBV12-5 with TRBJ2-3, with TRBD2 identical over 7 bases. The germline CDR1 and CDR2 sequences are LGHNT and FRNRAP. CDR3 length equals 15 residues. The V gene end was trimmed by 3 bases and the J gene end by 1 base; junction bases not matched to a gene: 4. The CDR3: CASGFSSGGTDTQYF. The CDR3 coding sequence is TGTGCTAGTGGTTTTTCCAGCGGGGGCACAGATACGCAGTATTTT.

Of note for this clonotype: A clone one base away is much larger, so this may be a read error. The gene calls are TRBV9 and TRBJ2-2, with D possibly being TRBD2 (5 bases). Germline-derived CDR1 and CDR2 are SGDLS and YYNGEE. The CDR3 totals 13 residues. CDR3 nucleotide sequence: TGTGCCAGCTCCCCACCGAGCACCGGGGAGCGGTTTTTT. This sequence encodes CASSPPSTGERFF.

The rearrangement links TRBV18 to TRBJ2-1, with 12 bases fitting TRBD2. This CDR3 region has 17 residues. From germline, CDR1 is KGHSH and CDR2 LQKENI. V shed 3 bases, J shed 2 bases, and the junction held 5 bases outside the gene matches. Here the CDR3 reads CASSPRTSGDPYNEQFF. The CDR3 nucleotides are TGTGCCAGCTCACCCCGGACTAGCGGGGACCCCTACAATGAGCAGTTCTTC. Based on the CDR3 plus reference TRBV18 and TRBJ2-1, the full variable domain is NAGVMQNPRHLVRRRGQEARLRCSPMKGHSHVYWYRQLPEEGLKFMVYLQKENIIDESGMPKERFSAEFPKEGPSILRIQQVVRGDSAAYFCASSPRTSGDPYNEQFFGPGTRLTVL.

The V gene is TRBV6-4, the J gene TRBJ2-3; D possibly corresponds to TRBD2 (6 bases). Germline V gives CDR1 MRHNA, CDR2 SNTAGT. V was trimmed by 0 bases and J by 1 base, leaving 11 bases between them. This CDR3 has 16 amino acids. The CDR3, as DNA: TGTGCCAGCAGTGACTCAGCCGGGACTCGCACAGATACGCAGTATTTT. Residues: CASSDSAGTRTDTQYF.

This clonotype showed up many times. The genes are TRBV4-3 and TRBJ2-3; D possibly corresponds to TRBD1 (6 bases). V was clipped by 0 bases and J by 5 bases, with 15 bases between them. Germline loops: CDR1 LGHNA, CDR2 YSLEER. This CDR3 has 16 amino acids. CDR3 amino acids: CASSQDRAGTKDTQYF. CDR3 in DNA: TGCGCCAGCAGCCAAGATAGGGCAGGGACAAAAGATACGCAGTATTTT.

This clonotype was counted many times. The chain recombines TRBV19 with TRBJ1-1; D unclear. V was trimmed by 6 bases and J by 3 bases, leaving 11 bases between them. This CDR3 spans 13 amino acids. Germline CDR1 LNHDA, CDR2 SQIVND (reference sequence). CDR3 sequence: CASSSQLDTEAFF. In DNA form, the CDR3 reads TGTGCCAGTAGCAGCCAACTAGACACTGAAGCTTTCTTT.

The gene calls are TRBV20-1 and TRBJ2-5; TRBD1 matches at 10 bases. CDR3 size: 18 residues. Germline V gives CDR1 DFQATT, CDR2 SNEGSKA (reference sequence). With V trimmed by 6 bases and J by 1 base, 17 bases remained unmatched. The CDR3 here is CSAQRGASDRGSQETQYF. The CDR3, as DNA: TGCAGTGCCCAGAGAGGGGCTTCGGACAGGGGGTCCCAAGAGACCCAGTACTTC.

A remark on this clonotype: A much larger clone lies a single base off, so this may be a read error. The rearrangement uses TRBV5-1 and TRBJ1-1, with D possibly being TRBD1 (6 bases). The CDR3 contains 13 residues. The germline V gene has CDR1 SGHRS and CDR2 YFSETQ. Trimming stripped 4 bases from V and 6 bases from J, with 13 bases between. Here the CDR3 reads CASSRQESPEAFF. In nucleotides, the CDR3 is TGCGCCAGCAGCAGACAGGAGTCCCCTGAAGCTTTCTTT.

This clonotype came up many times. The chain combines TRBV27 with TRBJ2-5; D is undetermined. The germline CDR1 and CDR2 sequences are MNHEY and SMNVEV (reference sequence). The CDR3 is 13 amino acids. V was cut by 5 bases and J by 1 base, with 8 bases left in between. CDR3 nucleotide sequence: TGTGCCAGCAGTCCCGCTAGCCAAGAGACCCAGTACTTC. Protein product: CASSPASQETQYF.